This entry is about one T cell receptor (beta chain). What this receptor recognizes is not known. Nothing much larger sits one base from this clone, and base qualities are not available. The source of the sample is a study of type 1 regulatory T cells (dated by TCRdb to the early 2020s). For the wider study: An in vitro protocol by which a Tr1-enriched, alloantigen-specific CD4 T cell product named T-allo10 was generated was characterized in the study. Patients with hematological malignancies who were receiving allogeneic hematopoietic stem cell transplantation were the group in which T-allo10 was being clinically evaluated.

The CDR3, cysteine through phenylalanine, is 12 amino acids long. Kept here is only the CDR3 DNA, which spans 36 bases and is read in frame from base 1. The germline V gene sets CDR1 to SQVTM and CDR2 to ANQGSEA. Cut back by 4 bases and 4 bases, the V and J ends lie 11 bases apart. Instrument used: Illumina MiSeq. TCRdb reanalyzed the raw reads on its own, using fastp at Q25 for trimming and MiXCR for clone calling, and kept in-frame beta chains. One record per CDR3 amino acid sequence lists the most common genes and DNA. The table for this sample lists 88,000 or so distinct CDR3 sequences; roughly a third of them were counted only once. Of the sample, less than 2.5% falls within the top ten clones.

Sequenced: CD4+ T cells, either the whole sample or a sorted fraction (not recorded which). The sequence is built from TRBV29-1 and TRBJ2-7; the D region possibly corresponds to TRBD1 (6 bases align). The receptor was isolated from a human donor in good health. The nucleotides are TGCAGCGTTGGACAGGACCAATACGAGCAGTACTTC. Translated, it gives CSVGQDQYEQYF.